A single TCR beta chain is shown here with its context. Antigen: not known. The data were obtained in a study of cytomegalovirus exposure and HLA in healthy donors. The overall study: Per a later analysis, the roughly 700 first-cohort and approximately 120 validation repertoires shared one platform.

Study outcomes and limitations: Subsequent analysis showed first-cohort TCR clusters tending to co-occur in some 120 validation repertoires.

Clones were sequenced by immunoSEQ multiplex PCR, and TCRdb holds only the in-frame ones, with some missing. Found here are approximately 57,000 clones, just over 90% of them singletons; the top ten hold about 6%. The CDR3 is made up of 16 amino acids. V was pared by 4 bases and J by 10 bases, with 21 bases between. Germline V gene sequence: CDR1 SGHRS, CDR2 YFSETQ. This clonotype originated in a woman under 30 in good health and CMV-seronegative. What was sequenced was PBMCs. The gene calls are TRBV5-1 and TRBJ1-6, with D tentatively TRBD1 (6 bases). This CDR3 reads CASSPAVQGGESPLHF. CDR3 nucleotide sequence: TGCGCCAGCAGCCCTGCGGTACAGGGCGGTGAGTCACCCCTCCACTTT.